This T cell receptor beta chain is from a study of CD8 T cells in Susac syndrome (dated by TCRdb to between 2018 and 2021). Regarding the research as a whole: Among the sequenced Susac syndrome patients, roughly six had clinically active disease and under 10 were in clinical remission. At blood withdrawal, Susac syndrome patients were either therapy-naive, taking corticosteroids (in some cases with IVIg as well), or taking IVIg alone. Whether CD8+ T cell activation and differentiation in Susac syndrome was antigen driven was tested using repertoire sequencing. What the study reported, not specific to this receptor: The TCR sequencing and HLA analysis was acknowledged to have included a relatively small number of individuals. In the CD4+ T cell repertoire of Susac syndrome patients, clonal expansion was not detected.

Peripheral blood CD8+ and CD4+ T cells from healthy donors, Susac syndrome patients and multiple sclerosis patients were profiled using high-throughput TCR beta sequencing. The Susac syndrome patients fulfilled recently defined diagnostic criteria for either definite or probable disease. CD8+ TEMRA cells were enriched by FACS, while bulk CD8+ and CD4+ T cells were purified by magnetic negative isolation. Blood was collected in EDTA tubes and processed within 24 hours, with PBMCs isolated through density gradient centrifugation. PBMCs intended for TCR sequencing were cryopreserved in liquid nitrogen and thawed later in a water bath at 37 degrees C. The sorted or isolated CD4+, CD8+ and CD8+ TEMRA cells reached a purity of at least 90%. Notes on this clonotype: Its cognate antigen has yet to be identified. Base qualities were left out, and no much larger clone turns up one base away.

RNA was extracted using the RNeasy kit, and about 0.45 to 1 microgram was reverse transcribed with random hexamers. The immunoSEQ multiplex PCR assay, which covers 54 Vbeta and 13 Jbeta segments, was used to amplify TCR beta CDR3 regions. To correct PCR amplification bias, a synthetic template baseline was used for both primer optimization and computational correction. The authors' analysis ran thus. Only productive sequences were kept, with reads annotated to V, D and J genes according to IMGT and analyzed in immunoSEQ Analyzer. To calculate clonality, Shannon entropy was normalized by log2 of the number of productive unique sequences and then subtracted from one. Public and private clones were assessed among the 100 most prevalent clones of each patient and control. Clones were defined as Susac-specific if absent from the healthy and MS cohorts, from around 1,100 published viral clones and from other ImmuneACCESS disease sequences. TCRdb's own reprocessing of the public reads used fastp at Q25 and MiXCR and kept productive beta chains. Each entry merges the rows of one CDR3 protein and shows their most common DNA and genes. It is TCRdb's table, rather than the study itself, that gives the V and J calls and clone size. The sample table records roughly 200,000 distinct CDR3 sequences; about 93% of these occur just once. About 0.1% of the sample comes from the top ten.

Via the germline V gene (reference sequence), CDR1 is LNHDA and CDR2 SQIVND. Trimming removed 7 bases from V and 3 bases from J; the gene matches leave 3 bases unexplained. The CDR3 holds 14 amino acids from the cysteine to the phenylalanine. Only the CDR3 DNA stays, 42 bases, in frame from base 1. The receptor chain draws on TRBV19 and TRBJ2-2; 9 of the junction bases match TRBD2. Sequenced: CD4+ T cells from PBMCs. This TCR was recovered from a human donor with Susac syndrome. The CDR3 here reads CASMKREDTGELFF. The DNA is TGTGCCAGTATGAAGCGGGAGGACACCGGGGAGCTGTTTTTT.